One sample yielded the 3 T cell receptor beta chains listed below, sequenced in a study of blood T cell repertoires in COVID-19. Measured with immunoSEQ multiplex PCR; TCRdb has only the in-frame clones, and not every one. The repertoire includes under 250,000 clones, over 75% of them detected once, and under 14% sits in the top ten. Input material: peripheral blood. The receptors shown here come from a man in his fifties or sixties with COVID-19, enrolled during active disease.

Concerning this clone itself: Within the sample, other DNA sequences also encode this same CDR3. The rearrangement uses TRBV3-1 (or the pseudogene TRBV3-2) and TRBJ1-5, with 9 bases fitting TRBD1. Losses at the gene ends were 2 bases for V and 6 bases for J; bases not matched to a gene: 2. This CDR3 has 14 amino acids. CDR1 and CDR2 from the germline V gene are LGHDT and YNNKEL (reference sequence). The CDR3 sequence: CASSQTGGGQPQHF. In DNA form, the CDR3 reads TGTGCCAGCAGCCAAACAGGGGGCGGTCAGCCCCAGCATTTT.

The rearrangement links TRBV6-2 or TRBV6-3 to TRBJ2-7, with 13 bases matching TRBD2. The V and J ends lost 0 bases and 5 bases, in that order; junction bases with no gene match: 4. The length of the CDR3 is 16 residues. Per the germline V gene, CDR1 is MNHEY and CDR2 is SVGEGT. CDR3 nucleotide sequence: TGTGCCAGCAGTTACTCCGGGACTAGCGGGATACACGAGCAGTACTTC. It is translated as CASSYSGTSGIHEQYF.

The genes are TRBV11-1 and TRBJ2-2; TRBD1 matches 9 bases. The CDR3 contains 16 residues. Germline assignment: CDR1 SGHAT and CDR2 FQDESV (reference sequence). V lost 3 bases to trimming and J lost 5 bases; unmatched junction nucleotides: 7. This CDR3 reads CASSFAQGAGTGELFF. The CDR3 DNA reads as TGTGCCAGCAGCTTTGCACAGGGGGCTGGGACCGGGGAGCTGTTTTTT.